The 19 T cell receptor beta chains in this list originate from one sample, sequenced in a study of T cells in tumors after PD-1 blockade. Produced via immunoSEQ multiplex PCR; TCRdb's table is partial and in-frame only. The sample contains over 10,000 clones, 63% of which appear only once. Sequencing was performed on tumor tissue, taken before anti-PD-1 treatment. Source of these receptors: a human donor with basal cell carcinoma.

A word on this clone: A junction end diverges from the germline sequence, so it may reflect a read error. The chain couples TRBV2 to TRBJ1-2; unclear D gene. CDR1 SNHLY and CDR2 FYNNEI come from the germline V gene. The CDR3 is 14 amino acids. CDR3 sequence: CASSPLVQDYGYTF. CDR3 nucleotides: TGTGCCAGCAGTCCCCTAGTCCAGGACTACGGCTACACCTTC.

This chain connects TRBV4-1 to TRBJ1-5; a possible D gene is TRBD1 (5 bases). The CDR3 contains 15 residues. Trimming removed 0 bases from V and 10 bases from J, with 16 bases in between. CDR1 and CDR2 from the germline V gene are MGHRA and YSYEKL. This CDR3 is CASSQDSAGRGPQHF. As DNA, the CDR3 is TGCGCCAGCAGCCAAGATTCGGCAGGGAGGGGACCCCAGCATTTT.

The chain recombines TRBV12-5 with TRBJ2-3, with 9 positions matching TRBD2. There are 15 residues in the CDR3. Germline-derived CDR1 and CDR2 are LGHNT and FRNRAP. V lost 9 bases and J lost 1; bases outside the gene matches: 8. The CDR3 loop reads CASWRGGGRTDTQYF. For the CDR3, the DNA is TGTGCTAGCTGGCGGGGGGGCGGGCGCACAGATACGCAGTATTTT. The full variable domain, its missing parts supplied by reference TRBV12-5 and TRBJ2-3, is DARVTQTPRHKVTEMGQEVTMRCQPILGHNTVFWYRQTMMQGLELLAYFRNRAPLDDSGMPKDRFSAEMPDATLATLKIQPSEPRDSAVYFCASWRGGGRTDTQYFGPGTRLTVL.

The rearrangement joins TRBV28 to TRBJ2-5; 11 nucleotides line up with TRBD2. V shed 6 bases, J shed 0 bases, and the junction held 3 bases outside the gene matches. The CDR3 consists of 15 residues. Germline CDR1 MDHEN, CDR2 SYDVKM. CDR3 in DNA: TGTGCCAGCAGCCGGGGACTAGCGGACCAAGAGACCCAGTACTTC. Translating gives CASSRGLADQETQYF.

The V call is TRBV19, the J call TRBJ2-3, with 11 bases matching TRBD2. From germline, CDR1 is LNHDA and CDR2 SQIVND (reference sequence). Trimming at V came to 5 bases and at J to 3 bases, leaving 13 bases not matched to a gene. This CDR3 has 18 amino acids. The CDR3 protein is CASSPLAGGGVGTDTQYF. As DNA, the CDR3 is TGTGCCAGTAGTCCCCTAGCGGGGGGAGGTGTTGGGACAGATACGCAGTATTTT.

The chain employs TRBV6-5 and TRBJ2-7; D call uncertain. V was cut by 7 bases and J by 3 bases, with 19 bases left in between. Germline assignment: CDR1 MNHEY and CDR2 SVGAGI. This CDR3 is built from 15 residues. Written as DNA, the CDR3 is TGTGCCAGCACCGCGGACCCGGCGAGGTTCTACGAGCAGTACTTC. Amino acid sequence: CASTADPARFYEQYF.

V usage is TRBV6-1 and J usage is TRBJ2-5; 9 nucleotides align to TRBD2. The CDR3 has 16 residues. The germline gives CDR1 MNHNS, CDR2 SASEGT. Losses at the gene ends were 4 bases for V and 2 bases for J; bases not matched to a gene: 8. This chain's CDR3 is CASSAQKSGGQETQYF. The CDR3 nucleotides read TGTGCCAGCAGTGCCCAGAAGAGCGGGGGGCAAGAGACCCAGTACTTC.

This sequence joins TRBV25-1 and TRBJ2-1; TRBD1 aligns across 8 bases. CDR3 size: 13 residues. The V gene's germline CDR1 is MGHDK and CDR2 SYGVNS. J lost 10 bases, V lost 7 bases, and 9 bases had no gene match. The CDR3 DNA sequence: TGTGCCAGCAATGACAGGGGTTCCATCGAGCAGTTCTTC. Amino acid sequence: CASNDRGSIEQFF.

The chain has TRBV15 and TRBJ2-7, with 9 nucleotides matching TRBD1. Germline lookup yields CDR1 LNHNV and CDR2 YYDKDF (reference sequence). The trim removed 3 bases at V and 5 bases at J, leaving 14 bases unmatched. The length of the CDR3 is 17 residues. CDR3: CATSRKIRDRALDEQYF. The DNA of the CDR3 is TGTGCCACCAGCAGGAAGATTAGGGACAGGGCCTTGGACGAGCAGTACTTC.

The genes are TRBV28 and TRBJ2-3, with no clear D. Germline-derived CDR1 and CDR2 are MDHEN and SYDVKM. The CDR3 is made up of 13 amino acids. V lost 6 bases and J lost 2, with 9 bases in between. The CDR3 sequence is CASSAMDTDTQYF. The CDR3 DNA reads TGTGCCAGCAGCGCTATGGACACAGATACGCAGTATTTT.

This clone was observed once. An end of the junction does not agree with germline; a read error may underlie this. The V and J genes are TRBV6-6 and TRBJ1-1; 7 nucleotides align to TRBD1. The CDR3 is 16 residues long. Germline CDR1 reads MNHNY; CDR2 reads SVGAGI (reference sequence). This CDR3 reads CASNYGSGGTNTEAFF. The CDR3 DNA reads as TGTGCCAGCAATTACGGTTCAGGGGGGACGAACACTGAAGCTTTCTTT.

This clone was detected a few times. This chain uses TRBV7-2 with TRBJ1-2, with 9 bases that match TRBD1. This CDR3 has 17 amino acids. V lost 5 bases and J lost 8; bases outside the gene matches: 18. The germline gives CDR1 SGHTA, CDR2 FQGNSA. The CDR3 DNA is TGTGCCAGCAGCCCTGACTCCCCCCCAACAGGGGGCGGGGGCTACACCTTC. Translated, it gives CASSPDSPPTGGGGYTF.

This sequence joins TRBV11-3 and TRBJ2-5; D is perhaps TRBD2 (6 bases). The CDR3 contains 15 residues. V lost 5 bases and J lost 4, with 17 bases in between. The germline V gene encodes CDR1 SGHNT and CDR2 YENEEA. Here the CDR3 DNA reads TGTGCCAGCAGCCGCCAGACGGTGGAGGGAGAGACCCAGTACTTC. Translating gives CASSRQTVEGETQYF.

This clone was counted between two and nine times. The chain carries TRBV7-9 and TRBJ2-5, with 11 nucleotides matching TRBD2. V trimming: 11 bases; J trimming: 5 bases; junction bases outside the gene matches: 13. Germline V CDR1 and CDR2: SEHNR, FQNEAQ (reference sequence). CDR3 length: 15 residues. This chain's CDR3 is CAHVGLAGGAETQYF. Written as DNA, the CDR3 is TGTGCCCACGTGGGCCTAGCGGGAGGTGCGGAGACCCAGTACTTC.

As DNA, the CDR3 is TGTGCCAGCAGCCAAGTCACGGCAGCCCTGGGGGGCTACACCTTC. Protein product: CASSQVTAALGGYTF. The genes are TRBV14 and TRBJ1-2; D remains ambiguous. V was trimmed by 1 base and J by 8 bases, leaving 17 bases between them. The CDR3 covers 15 residues. The germline gives CDR1 SGHDN, CDR2 FVKESK.

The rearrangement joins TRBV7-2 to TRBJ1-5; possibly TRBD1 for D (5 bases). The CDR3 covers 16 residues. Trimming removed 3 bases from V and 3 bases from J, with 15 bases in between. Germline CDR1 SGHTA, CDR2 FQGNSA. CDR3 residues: CASSLSGKGINQPQHF. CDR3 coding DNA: TGTGCCAGCAGCTTGTCAGGGAAAGGGATCAATCAGCCCCAGCATTTT.

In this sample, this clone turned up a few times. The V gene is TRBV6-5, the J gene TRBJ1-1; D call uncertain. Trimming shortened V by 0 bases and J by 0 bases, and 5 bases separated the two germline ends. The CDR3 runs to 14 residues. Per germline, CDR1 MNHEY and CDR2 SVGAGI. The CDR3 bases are TGTGCCAGCAGTTACTCGATGGTGAACACTGAAGCTTTCTTT. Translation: CASSYSMVNTEAFF.

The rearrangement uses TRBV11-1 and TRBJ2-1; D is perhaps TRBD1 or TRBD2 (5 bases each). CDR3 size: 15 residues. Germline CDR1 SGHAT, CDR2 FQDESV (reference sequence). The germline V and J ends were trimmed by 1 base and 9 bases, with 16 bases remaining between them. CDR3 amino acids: CASSLDGAHGSEQFF. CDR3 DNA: TGTGCCAGCAGCTTAGACGGGGCCCATGGTAGTGAGCAGTTCTTC.

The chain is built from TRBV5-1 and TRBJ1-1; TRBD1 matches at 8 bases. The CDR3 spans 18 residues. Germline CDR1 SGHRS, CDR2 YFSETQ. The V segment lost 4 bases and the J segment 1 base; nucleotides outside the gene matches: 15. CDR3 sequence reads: CASSTSLGTGRRNTEAFF. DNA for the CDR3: TGCGCCAGCAGCACCTCCCTCGGGACAGGACGAAGGAACACTGAAGCTTTCTTT. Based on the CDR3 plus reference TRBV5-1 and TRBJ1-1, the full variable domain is KAGVTQTPRYLIKTRGQQVTLSCSPISGHRSVSWYQQTPGQGLQFLFEYFSETQRNKGNFPGRFSGRQFSNSRSEMNVSTLELGDSALYLCASSTSLGTGRRNTEAFFGQGTRLTVV.